Below are 25 T cell receptor beta chains sequenced from a single sample in a study of blood T cell repertoires in COVID-19. Data came from immunoSEQ multiplex PCR; TCRdb stores just in-frame clones and leaves some out. The sample yields hundreds of thousands of clones, approximately 88% seen once. The source material was peripheral blood. The receptors stem from a middle-aged man with acute or convalescent COVID-19.

The V gene is TRBV13, the J gene TRBJ2-7; TRBD2 matches 10 bases. V dropped 5 bases and J dropped 9; count of bases not matched to a gene: 7. This CDR3 has 13 amino acids. Germline V gives CDR1 PRHDT, CDR2 FYEKMQ (reference sequence). CDR3 in amino acids: CASSHSGRLGQYF. Written as DNA, the CDR3 is TGTGCCAGCAGCCATAGCGGGAGGTTAGGGCAGTACTTC.

This clone occurred once. This chain joins TRBV15 and TRBJ2-3, with 9 bases lining up with TRBD1. V lost 5 bases to trimming and J lost 4 bases; unmatched junction nucleotides: 7. The CDR3 is 15 residues long. Germline V gene data show CDR1 as LNHNV and CDR2 as YYDKDF (reference sequence). The CDR3 loop is CATSLDRGAADTQYF. CDR3 nucleotides: TGTGCCACCAGCCTGGACAGGGGAGCGGCAGATACGCAGTATTTT.

The rearrangement joins TRBV25-1 to TRBJ1-4; maybe TRBD1 (5 bases). Looked up from germline, CDR1 is MGHDK and CDR2 is SYGVNS. The CDR3 runs 13 residues. Trimming pared 7 bases from V and 3 bases from J, leaving 9 bases between. The CDR3 region is CASKGVANEKLFF. The CDR3 bases are TGTGCCAGCAAAGGGGTGGCTAATGAAAAACTGTTTTTT.

This clone was picked up one time. The chain carries TRBV9 and TRBJ2-1; 10 nucleotides match TRBD2. V shed 4 bases and J 8 bases; nucleotides not matched to a gene: 9. The CDR3 is 15 amino acids. CDR1 is SGDLS, CDR2 YYNGEE, per germline. The CDR3 is CASSSTGTSADEQFF. As DNA, the CDR3 is TGTGCCAGCAGCTCCACCGGGACTAGCGCCGATGAGCAGTTCTTC.

V is TRBV6-2 or TRBV6-3 and J is TRBJ1-2; 7 bases map to TRBD1. CDR3 length equals 16 residues. Germline V gene lookup returns CDR1 MNHEY and CDR2 SVGEGT. V lost 4 bases and J lost 7; bases outside the gene matches: 15. The CDR3 DNA sequence: TGTGCCAGCAGTTCCAAGACAGGGCGAGGAGGGTTTGGCTACACCTTC. Its translation is CASSSKTGRGGFGYTF.

The chain recombines TRBV29-1 with TRBJ2-7; D gene uncertain. Per germline, CDR1 SQVTM and CDR2 ANQGSEA. V dropped 4 bases and J dropped 1 base, with 8 bases sitting between them. The CDR3 is 12 residues long. The chain's CDR3 is CSVVTESYEQYF. CDR3 DNA sequence: TGCAGCGTTGTAACAGAATCCTACGAGCAGTACTTC.

The chain joins TRBV7-2 to TRBJ2-1; possibly TRBD2 for D (6 bases). V lost 0 bases and J lost 5, with 8 bases in between. Germline values: CDR1 SGHTA, CDR2 FQGNSA. CDR3 size: 14 residues. The CDR3 nucleotides read TGTGCCAGCAGCTTAGCCGGGAGACACAATGAGCAGTTCTTC. This gives the protein CASSLAGRHNEQFF.

This clone was counted a single time. The chain has TRBV5-1 and TRBJ2-5; TRBD2 agrees at 9 bases. The CDR3 extends over 16 amino acids. The germline V gene has CDR1 SGHRS and CDR2 YFSETQ. J lost 3 bases, V lost 0 bases, and 6 bases had no gene match. CDR3 sequence reads: CASSLGGGGRKETQYF. The CDR3 bases are TGCGCCAGCAGCTTGGGCGGGGGGGGACGGAAAGAGACCCAGTACTTC.

The rearrangement joins TRBV3-1 (or the pseudogene TRBV3-2) to TRBJ1-1, with TRBD1 identical over 7 bases. Germline V gene sequence: CDR1 LGHDT, CDR2 YNNKEL (reference sequence). The CDR3 has 13 residues. Trimming cost V 1 base and J 4 bases; bases outside gene matches: 0. As DNA, the CDR3 is TGTGCCAGCAGCCAAGCAGGGGGCACTGAAGCTTTCTTT. Protein sequence: CASSQAGGTEAFF.

This chain links TRBV5-4 with TRBJ1-1; TRBD1 might be the D (5 bases). Germline CDR1 is SGHNT and CDR2 is YYREEE (reference sequence). This CDR3 is 14 amino acids long. V shed 4 bases and J shed 3 bases, with 13 bases lying between them. The CDR3 is CASSRGLGDTEAFF. CDR3 nucleotide sequence: TGTGCCAGCAGCCGGGGGTTGGGGGACACTGAAGCTTTCTTT.

This clone was detected only a few times. This chain joins TRBV9 and TRBJ1-4; TRBD1 might be the D (6 bases). The CDR3 totals 15 residues. CDR1 and CDR2 from the germline V gene are SGDLS and YYNGEE. Trimming shortened V by 10 bases and J by 0 bases, and 16 bases separated the two germline ends. CDR3 DNA: TGTGCCTCGACCCCAGGGGTTGCAACTAATGAAAAACTGTTTTTT. Translation gives CASTPGVATNEKLFF.

This clone was recorded once. In DNA form, the CDR3 reads TGTGCCAGCAGCCCGGGGGACAGGGTACATGGCTACACCTTC. Translation: CASSPGDRVHGYTF. This chain joins TRBV9 and TRBJ1-2; TRBD1 agrees at 9 bases. This CDR3 has 14 residues. Per the germline V gene, CDR1 is SGDLS and CDR2 is YYNGEE. V shed 4 bases and J 6 bases; nucleotides not matched to a gene: 7.

A word on this clone: The same CDR3 is also encoded by other DNA sequences in this sample. The chain recombines TRBV6-1 with TRBJ2-1, with 12 bases identical to TRBD2. CDR3 length equals 15 residues. Germline V gene sequence: CDR1 MNHNS, CDR2 SASEGT. V gave up 2 bases and J gave up 6 bases; unmatched junction bases: 2. The CDR3, as DNA: TGTGCCAGCAGTGAAAGGACTAGCGGGATCAATGAGCAGTTCTTC. Protein: CASSERTSGINEQFF.

The rearrangement joins TRBV7-2 to TRBJ2-1; 10 bases are a match to TRBD1. Germline V CDR1 and CDR2: SGHTA, FQGNSA. V lost 8 bases and J lost 6; bases outside the gene matches: 10. This CDR3 has 15 residues. The CDR3 nucleotides are TGTGCCAGCGCCTGGGGGGACAGGGGATTCAATGAGCAGTTCTTC. The encoded protein is CASAWGDRGFNEQFF.

The CDR3 reads CASSKVEGQSSYNSPLHF. CDR3 bases: TGTGCCAGCAGCAAAGTGGAAGGACAGAGCTCCTATAATTCACCCCTCCACTTT. The V gene is TRBV21-1, the J gene TRBJ1-6; TRBD1 reflects the table's D call only, with no check against the DNA. TRBV21-1 is annotated as a pseudogene. The CDR3 spans 18 residues.

CDR3 in amino acids: CAIGQSMGPGELFF. CDR3 nucleotides: TGTGCCATCGGACAGTCAATGGGGCCCGGGGAGCTGTTTTTT. The V gene is TRBV10-3, the J gene TRBJ2-2; possibly TRBD1 for D (6 bases). The germline V gene has CDR1 ENHRY and CDR2 SYGVKD. The CDR3 runs 14 residues. V was shortened by 8 bases and J by 6 bases, with 16 bases between the two germline ends.

The V call is TRBV6-6, the J call TRBJ1-1, with D possibly matching TRBD1 (6 bases). Germline values: CDR1 MNHNY, CDR2 SVGAGI (reference sequence). V lost 7 bases to trimming and J lost 1 base, with 13 bases between them. There are 14 residues in the CDR3. The CDR3 DNA reads TGTGCCAGCACCCCGAGGGGGAAGAACACTGAAGCTTTCTTT. Translating it yields CASTPRGKNTEAFF.

V and J are TRBV7-9 and TRBJ1-4, with 10 bases matching TRBD1. Trimming at V came to 6 bases and at J to 7 bases, leaving 5 bases not matched to a gene. The length of the CDR3 is 14 residues. Germline loops: CDR1 SEHNR, CDR2 FQNEAQ (reference sequence). This chain's CDR3 is CASSSGQGSEKLFF. The CDR3 DNA follows: TGTGCCAGCAGTTCGGGACAGGGGAGTGAAAAACTGTTTTTT.

With respect to this clone: This sample also contains other DNA sequences that code for the same CDR3. The rearrangement uses TRBV6-1 and TRBJ2-7; unclear D gene. Germline V gives CDR1 MNHNS, CDR2 SASEGT. There are 12 residues in the CDR3. V was shortened by 2 bases and J by 4 bases, with 6 bases between the two germline ends. The CDR3 nucleotides are TGTGCCAGCAGTGAACCGGGTTACGAGCAGTACTTC. Its translation is CASSEPGYEQYF.

A single count supports this clone. The chain links TRBV6-5 to TRBJ2-3; 11 bases match TRBD2. Germline CDR1 reads MNHEY; CDR2 reads SVGAGI. This CDR3 is built from 15 residues. J gave up 13 bases and V 0 bases, and 9 bases lay outside the gene matches. The CDR3 region has the DNA TGTGCCAGCAGTTACTCTCGGGGGGATAGCGGGAGGGAGTATTTT. As protein: CASSYSRGDSGREYF.

The chain links TRBV4-2 to TRBJ2-7, with a possible D match to TRBD1 (6 bases). Per the germline V gene, CDR1 is LGHNA and CDR2 is YNFKEQ. V lost 0 bases to trimming and J lost 2 bases, with 20 bases between them. The CDR3 extends over 18 amino acids. In nucleotides, the CDR3 is TGTGCCAGCAGCCAAGATAACCCAGGCGCCGGGACACCCTACGAGCAGTACTTC. Protein: CASSQDNPGAGTPYEQYF.

V and J are TRBV5-1 and TRBJ2-1; maybe TRBD2 (5 bases). The V and J ends lost 0 bases and 8 bases respectively, with 12 bases between them. CDR1 and CDR2 (germline): SGHRS, YFSETQ. CDR3 length: 14 residues. CDR3 protein: CASSLAGLAHEQFF. The CDR3 DNA sequence: TGCGCCAGCAGCTTGGCCGGGCTAGCCCATGAGCAGTTCTTC.

The chain combines TRBV7-3 with TRBJ2-1; 7 bases align to TRBD1. V lost 5 bases, J lost 4 bases, and 5 bases stayed unmatched. The CDR3 runs to 14 residues. Germline loops: CDR1 SGHTA, CDR2 FQGTGA. The CDR3 coding sequence is TGTGCCAGCAGCCTCGGACAGGCATACAATGAGCAGTTCTTC. It translates to CASSLGQAYNEQFF.

The gene calls are TRBV2 and TRBJ1-4, with TRBD1 matching over 7 bases. J was trimmed by 5 bases and V by 5 bases; bases with no gene match: 8. The CDR3 runs 15 residues. Germline CDR1 is SNHLY and CDR2 is FYNNEI. CDR3 nucleotide sequence: TGTGCCAGCAGTCCCTCACAGGGGAAGAATGAAAAACTGTTTTTT. Residues: CASSPSQGKNEKLFF.

This clone was found once. The J gene is TRBJ1-3, the V gene TRBV7-8; unclear D gene. V lost 1 base and J 1 base, leaving 11 bases between the germline ends. This CDR3 spans 16 amino acids. Germline V gives CDR1 SGHVS, CDR2 FQNEAQ. In DNA, the CDR3 is TGTGCCAGCAGCTTAGGCCCCCGCGGATCTGGAAACACCATATATTTT. Its protein is CASSLGPRGSGNTIYF.